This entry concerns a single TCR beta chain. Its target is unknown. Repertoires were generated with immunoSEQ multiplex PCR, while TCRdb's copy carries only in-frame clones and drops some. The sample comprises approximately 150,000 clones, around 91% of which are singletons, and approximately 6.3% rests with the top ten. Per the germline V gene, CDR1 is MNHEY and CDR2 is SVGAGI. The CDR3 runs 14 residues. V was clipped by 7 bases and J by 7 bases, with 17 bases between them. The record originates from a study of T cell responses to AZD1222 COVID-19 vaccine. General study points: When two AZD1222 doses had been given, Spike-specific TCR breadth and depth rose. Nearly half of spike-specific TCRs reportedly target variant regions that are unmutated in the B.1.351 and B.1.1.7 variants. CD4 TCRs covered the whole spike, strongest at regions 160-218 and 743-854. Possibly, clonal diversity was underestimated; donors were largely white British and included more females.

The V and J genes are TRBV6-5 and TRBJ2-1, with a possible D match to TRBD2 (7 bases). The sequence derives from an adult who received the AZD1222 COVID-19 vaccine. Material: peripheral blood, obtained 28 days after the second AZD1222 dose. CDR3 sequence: CASIQGRGGNEQFF. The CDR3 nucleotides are TGTGCCAGCATACAGGGTCGGGGAGGGAATGAGCAGTTCTTC.